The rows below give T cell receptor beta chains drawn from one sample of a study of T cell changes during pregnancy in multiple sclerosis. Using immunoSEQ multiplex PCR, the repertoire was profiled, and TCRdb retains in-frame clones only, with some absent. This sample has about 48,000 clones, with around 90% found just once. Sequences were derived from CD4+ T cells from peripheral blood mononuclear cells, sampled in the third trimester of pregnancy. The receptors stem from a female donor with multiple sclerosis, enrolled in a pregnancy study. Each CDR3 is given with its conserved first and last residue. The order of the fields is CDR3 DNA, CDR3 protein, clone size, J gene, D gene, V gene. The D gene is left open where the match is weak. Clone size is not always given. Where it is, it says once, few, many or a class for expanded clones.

TGTGCCAGCATCCTCCGGGACAGGGGTTACTATGGCTACACCTTC CASILRDRGYYGYTF NA TRBJ1-2 TRBD1 TRBV5-8
TGTGCCAGCAGCTTCCAGGGGGCTGAGACCCAGTACTTC CASSFQGAETQYF once TRBJ2-5 TRBD1 TRBV5-4
TGTGCCAGCAGTTTATCCCCGGGGGGTAACTATGGCTACACCTTC CASSLSPGGNYGYTF NA TRBJ1-2 NA TRBV27
TGTGCCAGTAGTATTGGGGCGGTGGGAAATCAGCCCCAGCATTTT CASSIGAVGNQPQHF NA TRBJ1-5 NA TRBV19
TGTGCCAGCTGTGATGGGGACAGGGTATCCTACGAGCAGTACTTC CASCDGDRVSYEQYF once TRBJ2-7 TRBD1 TRBV6-1
TGTGCCAGCAGCCCTGAGGACAGCGTGAGATACAATGAGCAGTTCTTC CASSPEDSVRYNEQFF NA TRBJ2-1 NA TRBV7-9
TGTGCCAGCTCACCACTAGAGTATAGTCCCGGGGAGCTGTTTTTT CASSPLEYSPGELFF NA TRBJ2-2 NA TRBV18
TGTGCCACAGTGGAGTTACATGGCAGCGCCTACGAGCAGTACTTC CATVELHGSAYEQYF NA TRBJ2-7 NA TRBV10-3
TGTGCCAGCAGTTACGGGGGGGGGTCCTACAATGAGCAGTTCTTC CASSYGGGSYNEQFF NA TRBJ2-1 TRBD2 TRBV6-5
TGTGCCAGCACGCTCGGGGTTAGCACAGATACGCAGTATTTT CASTLGVSTDTQYF NA TRBJ2-3 NA TRBV7-9
TGTGCCAGCAGCCCACAGGGTAATCCTGATGGCTACACCTTC CASSPQGNPDGYTF NA TRBJ1-2 NA TRBV5-6
TGCGCCAGCAGCTTGGAGGGGATCGACCAAGAGACCCAGTACTTC CASSLEGIDQETQYF NA TRBJ2-5 NA TRBV5-1
TGTGCCAGCAGTGAATCGCGAGGATTACAGCCCCAGCATTTT CASSESRGLQPQHF NA TRBJ1-5 NA TRBV25-1
TGTGCCAGCAGCCCGGGGACAGGACCCGCCGTTCGGGAGCAGTACTTC CASSPGTGPAVREQYF NA TRBJ2-7 TRBD1 TRBV5-4
TGCGCCAGCAGCGACGAAAGGACACCCGGACAAGCTTTCTTT CASSDERTPGQAFF once TRBJ1-1 NA TRBV5-1
TGTGCCAGCAGCTGGGGGAGACAGGGGAGTACAGATACGCAGTATTTT CASSWGRQGSTDTQYF NA TRBJ2-3 TRBD1 TRBV5-4
TGTGCCACCAGCAGAGCACGAGGGGGCTCCGATCTAGCCAAAAACATTCAGTACTTC CATSRARGGSDLAKNIQYF NA TRBJ2-4 TRBD1 TRBV15
TGCGCCAGCATCCTGGACCGGACAGAGAACACCGGGGAGCTGTTTTTT CASILDRTENTGELFF NA TRBJ2-2 NA TRBV5-1
TGTGCCAGCAGCCGCGGCGGGGGGAATGAGCAGTTCTTC CASSRGGGNEQFF few TRBJ2-1 TRBD2 TRBV6-5
TGCAGTGCCACTAGCACAGATACGCAGTATTTT CSATSTDTQYF NA TRBJ2-3 NA TRBV20-1
TGTGCCAGCAGTTTAAAGGGGGCAGGGGGAATAGCCAAAAACATTCAGTACTTC CASSLKGAGGIAKNIQYF NA TRBJ2-4 TRBD1 TRBV27
TGTGCCAGCAGCCTACCTGGAGGCACGACTAACACCGGGGAGCTGTTTTTT CASSLPGGTTNTGELFF NA TRBJ2-2 NA TRBV11-3
TGTGCCTGGAGAATAGACAGGGGGAGCTCCTATAATTCACCCCTCCACTTT CAWRIDRGSSYNSPLHF NA TRBJ1-6 TRBD1 TRBV30
TGTGCCAGCAGCTTCTGGTGGACAGGGACAATGGACACTGAAGCTTTCTTT CASSFWWTGTMDTEAFF NA TRBJ1-1 TRBD1 TRBV7-6
TGTGCCAGCAGCTACTATCAGGGAATCGGTGGCTACACCTTC CASSYYQGIGGYTF NA TRBJ1-2 NA TRBV5-6
TGCAGTGCCCGCACCAGGGAGACCCAGTACTTC CSARTRETQYF once TRBJ2-5 NA TRBV20-1
TGTGCCAGCAGCCCCCGCGGGTCGGGGACTGAAGCTTTCTTT CASSPRGSGTEAFF NA TRBJ1-1 NA TRBV13
TGTGCCAGCAGCGTAGGGGCCGGGGTCGGGGGGACTGAAGCTTTCTTT CASSVGAGVGGTEAFF NA TRBJ1-1 NA TRBV9
TGTGCCAGCTGGGGGGGACTAGTGGCCGGGGAGCTGTTTTTT CASWGGLVAGELFF NA TRBJ2-2 TRBD2 TRBV6-1
TGTGCCAGCAGGGCAGGCCAGGCTAGCGCTGAAGCTTTCTTT CASRAGQASAEAFF NA TRBJ1-1 NA TRBV5-5
TGTGCCAGCCTCTCGAGGAGTAGGAGCTCCTACGAGCAGTACTTC CASLSRSRSSYEQYF NA TRBJ2-7 NA TRBV21-1
TGTGCCAGCAGCCCAAGGGGGTCGACAGATACGCAGTATTTT CASSPRGSTDTQYF NA TRBJ2-3 NA TRBV7-9
TGTGCCAGCAGCGCGGACAGGGTGTCTGGGGCCAACGTCCTGACTTTC CASSADRVSGANVLTF NA TRBJ2-6 TRBD1 TRBV9
TGTGCCAGCAGCGAAGACAGGGCAAAGCCCCAGCATTTT CASSEDRAKPQHF NA TRBJ1-5 TRBD1 TRBV14
TGCGCCAGCGACCCCCATCTAGCGGGGGGGTACAATGAGCAGTTCTTC CASDPHLAGGYNEQFF NA TRBJ2-1 TRBD2 TRBV10-2
TGTGCCAGCAGCCCCGGGACTGGCCACGAAAAACTGTTTTTT CASSPGTGHEKLFF NA TRBJ1-4 NA TRBV9
TGTGCCAGCTGGGACAGGGCAGGGAAGACCCAGTACTTC CASWDRAGKTQYF NA TRBJ2-5 TRBD1 TRBV19
TGTGCCAGCAGCCCGGCCGGGGGGTCCTACGAGCAGTACTTC CASSPAGGSYEQYF medium-sized TRBJ2-7 TRBD2 TRBV6-5
TGTGCCAGCAGTTACGCCGGGGGACGAGAAAAACTGTTTTTT CASSYAGGREKLFF NA TRBJ1-4 NA TRBV6-5
TGTGCCAGCAGCTTGACATTAGCGGCGGTTAACTACGAGCAGTACTTC CASSLTLAAVNYEQYF NA TRBJ2-7 NA TRBV5-6
TGTGCCAGTAGGAGAACACCGGGACAGGGGGCGAACACCGGGGAGCTGTTTTTT CASRRTPGQGANTGELFF NA TRBJ2-2 TRBD1 TRBV19
TGCGCCAGCAGCCAGAGCTGGGGCAGTGAAAAACTGTTTTTT CASSQSWGSEKLFF NA TRBJ1-4 NA TRBV4-1
TGTGCCAGCACCGTAACCGGGACAGGGTCTTATGGCTACACCTTC CASTVTGTGSYGYTF NA TRBJ1-2 TRBD1 TRBV7-9
TGTGCCAGCAGCCAAGATCCAGCGGGGGAGACCCAGTACTTC CASSQDPAGETQYF NA TRBJ2-5 TRBD2 TRBV4-2
TGTGCCAGCAGCTTAGGACGGGGGGGCTACAATGAGCAGTTCTTC CASSLGRGGYNEQFF NA TRBJ2-1 TRBD2 TRBV7-9
TGTGCCAGCAGCCGGGGAGGGTACAATGAGCAGTTCTTC CASSRGGYNEQFF NA TRBJ2-1 TRBD2 TRBV4-2
TGTGCCAGCAGTTTTAGTCGGGGGGCTGGGCCCAATGAGCAGTTCTTC CASSFSRGAGPNEQFF NA TRBJ2-1 NA TRBV27
TGCGCCAGCAGCCCCCGGGACAGGGGTGGCTACACCTTC CASSPRDRGGYTF NA TRBJ1-2 TRBD1 TRBV5-1
TGTGCCAGCAGCGTAGACAGGGGTACTAATGAAAAACTGTTTTTT CASSVDRGTNEKLFF NA TRBJ1-4 TRBD1 TRBV9
TGTGCCAGTACCATTCGGGCGGTTGCCGGGAGCTCCTACAATGAGCAGTTCTTC CASTIRAVAGSSYNEQFF NA TRBJ2-1 NA TRBV19
TGTGCCAGTCACGGGACAGAACTCCACGAGCAGTACTTC CASHGTELHEQYF NA TRBJ2-7 TRBD1 TRBV5-7
TGCAGCGTTGGGCAGGGAAACGGGTATGAGCAGTACTTC CSVGQGNGYEQYF NA TRBJ2-7 NA TRBV29-1
TGTGCCATCAGTCTAACTAGCGGTAGCTCCTACGAGCAGTACTTC CAISLTSGSSYEQYF NA TRBJ2-7 TRBD2 TRBV10-3
TGTGCCAGCAGAGGACAGTCATATCAAGAGACCCAGTACTTC CASRGQSYQETQYF NA TRBJ2-5 NA TRBV25-1
TGCAGCGTTGATCGGACAGGGGTTAGCGATGAGCAGTTCTTC CSVDRTGVSDEQFF NA TRBJ2-1 TRBD1 TRBV29-1
TGCAGCGTGAGCCGAGGGGGGAACACTGAAGCTTTCTTT CSVSRGGNTEAFF few TRBJ1-1 NA TRBV29-1